The 13 T cell receptor beta chains in this list originate from one sample, sequenced in a study of blood T cell repertoires in COVID-19 (dated by TCRdb to the early 2020s). Receptor libraries were prepared by the immunoSEQ multiplex PCR assay. Imported from immuneACCESS, the table was reduced by TCRdb to in-frame sequences with V and J called. These copies leave out some clones; in studies compared against another copy, an unresolved V gene accounts for under half, and the cause of the remainder is not known. The sample table contains about 360,000 clones; only one count was recorded for approximately 86% of them. Roughly 3.1% of the sample rests with the top ten. Sequenced input: peripheral blood. These receptors were taken from a human donor in a cohort sampled during active COVID-19.

The CDR3 protein is CASTAVAGDWEQYF. The CDR3 coding sequence is TGTGCCAGCACGGCTGTAGCGGGAGATTGGGAGCAGTACTTC. V is TRBV28 and J is TRBJ2-7; TRBD2 agrees at 9 bases. In germline, CDR1 is MDHEN, CDR2 SYDVKM. The CDR3 spans 14 residues. V lost 7 bases and J lost 7; bases outside the gene matches: 11.

Details on this clone: This may stem from a read error, because a much larger clone lies one nucleotide away. The V and J genes are TRBV19 and TRBJ2-5; no clear D gene. Germline CDR1 and CDR2: LNHDA and SQIVND (reference sequence). This CDR3 is 12 amino acids long. V was trimmed by 0 bases and J by 5 bases, leaving 4 bases between them. CDR3 sequence: CASSIDRETQYF. The DNA for the CDR3 is TGTGCCAGTAGTATAGATCGGGAGACCCAGTACTTC.

For the CDR3, the DNA is TGTGCCAGTAGTTTCAGGACAGGGGGCGTGGAGACCCAGTACTTC. Translated, it gives CASSFRTGGVETQYF. V gene TRBV19 combines with J gene TRBJ2-5, with 11 nucleotides matching TRBD1. Germline CDR1 LNHDA, CDR2 SQIVND (reference sequence). This CDR3 is 15 amino acids long. The trim removed 5 bases at V and 5 bases at J, leaving 7 bases unmatched.

The chain links TRBV14 to TRBJ1-2; 10 nucleotides agree with TRBD1. The germline CDR1 and CDR2 sequences are SGHDN and FVKESK. The trim removed 4 bases at V and 5 bases at J, leaving 1 base unmatched. This CDR3 region has 13 residues. The CDR3 protein is CASSLGQGYGYTF. In DNA, the CDR3 is TGTGCCAGCAGCCTGGGACAGGGGTATGGCTACACCTTC.

V is TRBV30 and J is TRBJ2-5, with TRBD1 identical over 9 bases. The CDR3 spans 13 residues. Per germline, CDR1 GTSNPN and CDR2 SVGIG (reference sequence). V gave up 4 bases and J gave up 5 bases; unmatched junction bases: 5. CDR3 loop: CAWNRGPWETQYF. DNA of the CDR3: TGTGCCTGGAACAGGGGGCCTTGGGAGACCCAGTACTTC.

The chain employs TRBV11-3 and TRBJ2-6; tentatively, D is TRBD2 (6 bases). V was shortened by 4 bases and J by 1 base, with 8 bases between the two germline ends. This CDR3 spans 15 amino acids. Germline-derived CDR1 and CDR2 are SGHNT and YENEEA. CDR3 sequence reads: CASSSTRSGANVLTF. CDR3 nucleotide sequence: TGTGCCAGCAGCTCGACTAGATCTGGGGCCAACGTCCTGACTTTC.

The gene calls are TRBV4-1 and TRBJ1-1, with a weak D call TRBD1 (5 bases). The CDR3 totals 15 residues. CDR1 and CDR2 from the germline V gene are MGHRA and YSYEKL. V was shortened by 2 bases and J by 1 base, with 11 bases between the two germline ends. Here the CDR3 reads CASSQYRFPNTEAFF. The CDR3 DNA sequence: TGCGCCAGCAGCCAATACAGGTTTCCGAACACTGAAGCTTTCTTT.

The rearrangement joins TRBV29-1 to TRBJ1-4; D possibly corresponds to TRBD1 (5 bases). Trimming removed 4 bases at V and 3 bases at J, with 9 bases between. This CDR3 is 13 amino acids long. Germline V CDR1 and CDR2: SQVTM, ANQGSEA. The CDR3 DNA reads TGCAGCGTTGGACAGACCTCTAATGAAAAACTGTTTTTT. Protein product: CSVGQTSNEKLFF.

The chain links TRBV5-5 to TRBJ1-5; D gene uncertain. Trimming left V 2 bases short and J 2 bases short, with 8 bases between. The CDR3 runs to 14 residues. Germline V gene sequence: CDR1 SGHKS, CDR2 YYEKEE (reference sequence). CDR3 DNA: TGTGCCAGCAGCTTTAACCGGGGCAATCAGCCCCAGCATTTT. As protein: CASSFNRGNQPQHF.

This sequence joins TRBV6-6 and TRBJ1-4; D gene ambiguous. The CDR3 extends over 15 amino acids. The ends were cut back, 3 bases at V and 5 bases at J, with 13 bases in the middle. Per germline, CDR1 MNHNY and CDR2 SVGAGI (reference sequence). CDR3: CASSYLGATNEKLFF. CDR3 nucleotides: TGTGCCAGCAGTTATCTGGGCGCCACAAATGAAAAACTGTTTTTT.

The chain is built from TRBV6-6 and TRBJ2-7, with TRBD1 as a possible D gene (5 bases). V was pared by 8 bases and J by 7 bases, with 18 bases between. The CDR3 has 13 amino acids. The germline gives CDR1 MNHNY, CDR2 SVGAGI (reference sequence). This chain's CDR3 is CASYLDSSQEQYF. DNA of the CDR3: TGTGCCAGCTACCTCGACAGTTCTCAAGAGCAGTACTTC.

The V call is TRBV5-1, the J call TRBJ2-7; 7 nucleotides line up with TRBD1. Germline CDR1 SGHRS, CDR2 YFSETQ. This CDR3 has 15 residues. V lost 0 bases to trimming and J lost 6 bases; unmatched junction nucleotides: 9. CDR3 residues: CASSLDGQVGVEQYF. CDR3 in DNA: TGCGCCAGCAGCTTGGACGGACAGGTTGGCGTCGAGCAGTACTTC.

The rearrangement links TRBV9 to TRBJ1-5, with D possibly being TRBD1 (6 bases). This CDR3 is 14 amino acids long. Germline-derived CDR1 and CDR2 are SGDLS and YYNGEE. The V gene lost 3 bases and the J gene lost 4 bases, with 11 bases spanning the gap. The CDR3 sequence is CASSATGPNQPQHF. The CDR3 nucleotides read TGTGCCAGCAGCGCCACAGGGCCGAATCAGCCCCAGCATTTT.